The sequence of this T cell receptor beta chain was determined in a study of T-cell reconstitution after alpha-beta-depleted transplantation in children. Library preparation (for TCRbeta) was performed with unique molecular identifiers. A single record per CDR3 protein comes from TCRdb applying MiXCR to the PCR reads. The sample carries approximately 220,000 distinct CDR3 sequences, about 15% recorded once. V gave up 5 bases and J gave up 8 bases, with 24 bases separating them. Germline V CDR1 and CDR2: SGHAT, FQDESV (reference sequence). The CDR3 sequence is 16 residues long. Details on this clonotype: Its specificity is unknown.

Study-level results: Among T cells one year after transplant, newly produced cells accounted for most counts and diversity. Surviving recipient T cells and thymic progenitors accounted for the high day-60 TCRbeta diversity observed in some patients. Reportedly, only several hundred clones from non-depleted graft cells drove alpha-beta T-cell counts at about two months.

This TCR was sampled from a male patient between 2 and 10 years old who had a stem cell transplant for acute lymphoblastic leukemia, so the T cells may come from the graft donor. V is TRBV11-1 and J is TRBJ1-2, with D unclear. The starting material was PBMCs, mostly from graft donor cells, obtained 360 days after TCRalphabeta/CD19-depleted stem cell transplant. In nucleotides, the CDR3 is TGTGCCAGCAGCCCCTCGGTGGGGAGTGAAGGCGAGGGCTACACCTTC. This sequence encodes CASSPSVGSEGEGYTF.